What follows are 23 T cell receptor beta chains derived from one specimen sequenced in a study of Ad26.COV2.S vaccination and SARS-CoV-2 variants. Libraries were prepared by immunoSEQ multiplex PCR; TCRdb keeps only in-frame clonotypes and omits some of them. Here the sample spans some 460,000 clones, 80% to 90% being singletons. Treatment noted: some 20 received Ad26.COV2.S at low or high dose, single or two shots; 5 received placebo; per-sample allocation not given. Specimen acquisition occurred on day 63 following the initial vaccine or placebo injection. Here the sequenced sample was peripheral blood, taken in a trial of Ad26.COV2.S vaccine versus placebo. Receptors were obtained from a person aged 18-65 years who received the Ad26.COV2.S COVID-19 vaccine or a placebo.

The rearrangement links TRBV6-6 to TRBJ1-2, with 8 positions matching TRBD1. Germline V gene sequence: CDR1 MNHNY, CDR2 SVGAGI (reference sequence). The CDR3 is 13 residues long. The V and J ends lost 4 bases and 6 bases, in that order; junction bases with no gene match: 4. The CDR3 here is CASSFGQGNGYTF. The DNA for the CDR3 is TGTGCCAGCAGTTTCGGACAGGGCAATGGCTACACCTTC.

The chain recombines TRBV19 with TRBJ1-1; D is possibly TRBD1 (5 bases). Trimming stripped 6 bases from V and 5 bases from J, with 19 bases between. Germline CDR1 reads LNHDA; CDR2 reads SQIVND (reference sequence). The CDR3 has 15 residues. The CDR3 nucleotides read TGTGCCAGTAGGGGCCCTGGATGGGGCGGGACTGAAGCTTTCTTT. Residues: CASRGPGWGGTEAFF.

The chain employs TRBV6-5 and TRBJ1-1; no clear D gene. Germline values: CDR1 MNHEY, CDR2 SVGAGI. This CDR3 region has 13 residues. The V end was cut by 2 bases, the J end by 1 base, with 5 bases between. This chain's CDR3 is CASSYGPNTEAFF. The CDR3 bases are TGTGCCAGCAGTTACGGACCGAACACTGAAGCTTTCTTT.

The count of this clone is one. J is TRBJ2-7 and V is TRBV30; D is unresolved. There are 11 residues in the CDR3. Trimming took 2 bases from V and 3 from J, leaving 5 bases between them. Germline CDR1 is GTSNPN and CDR2 is SVGIG (reference sequence). CDR3 protein: CAWSSDYEQYF. CDR3 nucleotides: TGTGCCTGGAGTTCCGACTACGAGCAGTACTTC. Looking up the rest from reference TRBV30 and TRBJ2-7 gives the full variable domain: SQTIHQWPATLVQPVGSPLSLECTVEGTSNPNLYWYRQAAGRGLQLLFYSVGIGQISSEVPQNLSASRPQDRQFILSSKKLLLSDSGFYLCAWSSDYEQYFGPGTRLTVT.

The rearrangement links TRBV5-5 to TRBJ2-6; TRBD1 matches 9 bases. This CDR3 is 18 amino acids long. Germline assignment: CDR1 SGHKS and CDR2 YYEKEE (reference sequence). Unmatched junction bases numbered 5, after V lost 1 base and J lost 0 bases. The CDR3: CASSLWTGEGSGANVLTF. The CDR3 DNA reads TGTGCCAGCAGCTTGTGGACAGGGGAGGGCTCTGGGGCCAACGTCCTGACTTTC.

The chain has TRBV19 and TRBJ1-2, with 9 bases matching TRBD1. After removal of 3 bases from V and 3 bases from J, the junction contained 8 bases not matched to a gene. The CDR3 sequence is 16 residues long. Per the germline V gene, CDR1 is LNHDA and CDR2 is SQIVND (reference sequence). The CDR3 bases are TGTGCCAGTAGTATCGCTACAGGGGGCGTCGACTATGGCTACACCTTC. It yields the protein CASSIATGGVDYGYTF.

The chain couples TRBV5-4 to TRBJ2-7, with D maybe TRBD2 (6 bases). The CDR3 totals 13 residues. From germline, CDR1 is SGHNT and CDR2 YYREEE (reference sequence). V dropped 7 bases and J dropped 0 bases, with 11 bases sitting between them. Written as DNA, the CDR3 is TGTGCCAGCCAAAACGGGGGCTCCTACGAGCAGTACTTC. Protein: CASQNGGSYEQYF.

This chain links TRBV27 with TRBJ1-1; 7 nucleotides align to TRBD1. Looked up from germline, CDR1 is MNHEY and CDR2 is SMNVEV (reference sequence). V lost 6 bases to trimming and J lost 3 bases; unmatched junction nucleotides: 4. The CDR3 runs 13 residues. CDR3 amino acids: CASRGGRDTEAFF. The CDR3 coding sequence is TGTGCCAGCAGAGGGGGCAGGGACACTGAAGCTTTCTTT.

The CDR3 is CASSVGVMGTGQETQYF. The DNA of the CDR3 is TGTGCCAGCAGCGTAGGGGTTATGGGGACAGGGCAAGAGACCCAGTACTTC. The chain is built from TRBV9 and TRBJ2-5; 9 bases are shared with TRBD1. The CDR3 spans 17 residues. The germline V gene has CDR1 SGDLS and CDR2 YYNGEE. V trimming: 0 bases; J trimming: 2 bases; junction bases outside the gene matches: 8.

The V gene is TRBV5-8, the J gene TRBJ2-7; tentatively, D is TRBD1 (6 bases). This CDR3 has 17 residues. V dropped 1 base and J dropped 2 bases, with 19 bases sitting between them. Germline V gene lookup returns CDR1 SGHTS and CDR2 YDEGEE. This CDR3 reads CASSLLWSDSKAYEQYF. In DNA, the CDR3 is TGTGCCAGCAGCTTGCTGTGGTCGGACAGCAAGGCCTACGAGCAGTACTTC. The whole variable domain, remainder taken from reference TRBV5-8 and TRBJ2-7, is EAGVTQSPTHLIKTRGQQATLRCSPISGHTSVYWYQQALGLGLQFLLWYDEGEERNRGNFPPRFSGRQFPNYSSELNVNALELEDSALYLCASSLLWSDSKAYEQYFGPGTRLTVT.

The chain couples TRBV7-9 to TRBJ1-2; weak D call: TRBD1 (6 bases). Trimming took off 8 bases at V and 4 bases at J, with 14 bases between the two ends. This CDR3 has 13 residues. Germline-derived CDR1 and CDR2 are SEHNR and FQNEAQ (reference sequence). The CDR3, as DNA: TGTGCCAGCGGTTTACAGGGAATCTATGGCTACACCTTC. Translating gives CASGLQGIYGYTF. Using reference TRBV7-9 and TRBJ1-2 for the parts outside the CDR3, the full variable domain is DTGVSQNPRHKITKRGQNVTFRCDPISEHNRLYWYRQTLGQGPEFLTYFQNEAQLEKSRLLSDRFSAERPKGSFSTLEIQRTEQGDSAMYLCASGLQGIYGYTFGSGTRLTVV.

V is TRBV7-9 and J is TRBJ2-2, with 10 bases aligning to TRBD1. V gave up 2 bases and J gave up 4 bases; unmatched junction bases: 7. This CDR3 has 17 residues. CDR1 SEHNR and CDR2 FQNEAQ come from the germline V gene (reference sequence). CDR3 bases: TGTGCCAGCAGCTTAATTATCGGGACAGGGGTCACCGGGGAGCTGTTTTTT. Amino acid sequence: CASSLIIGTGVTGELFF.

This chain joins TRBV9 and TRBJ2-7, with D hard to call. CDR1 is SGDLS and CDR2 is YYNGEE in the germline V gene. V was pared by 0 bases and J by 5 bases, with 18 bases between. The CDR3 is 16 amino acids. The chain's CDR3 is CASSVGGPLGIHEQYF. CDR3 DNA: TGTGCCAGCAGCGTAGGGGGTCCGCTGGGTATCCACGAGCAGTACTTC.

The rearrangement links TRBV29-1 to TRBJ2-7; weak D call: TRBD1 (6 bases). The CDR3 sequence is 13 residues long. CDR1 SQVTM and CDR2 ANQGSEA come from the germline V gene. V lost 7 bases, J lost 2 bases, and 15 bases lay in between. The CDR3 region is CSAAGQNAYEQYF. Here the CDR3 DNA reads TGCAGCGCCGCCGGACAGAACGCCTACGAGCAGTACTTC.

DNA of the CDR3: TGTGCCAGCAAAAAAGGGGGGGACCCCGTTGCAACTAATGAAAAACTGTTTTTT. The encoded protein is CASKKGGDPVATNEKLFF. The chain joins TRBV6-6 to TRBJ1-4; the D gene is possibly TRBD1 (6 bases). CDR1 MNHNY and CDR2 SVGAGI come from the germline V gene (reference sequence). V was clipped by 7 bases and J by 0 bases, with 21 bases between them. CDR3 size: 18 residues.

The chain has TRBV29-1 and TRBJ1-2, with 9 bases lining up with TRBD1. Germline V lookup: CDR1 SQVTM, CDR2 ANQGSEA. The CDR3 is 14 amino acids. V lost 2 bases and J lost 5; bases outside the gene matches: 6. The CDR3 DNA reads as TGCAGCGTTGAACAATCGGACAGGGGATATGGCTACACCTTC. Its translation is CSVEQSDRGYGYTF.

This sequence joins TRBV7-3 and TRBJ2-2, with D possibly TRBD1 on 6 matching bases. The length of the CDR3 is 15 residues. CDR1 is SGHTA and CDR2 is FQGTGA in the germline V gene. V lost 0 bases to trimming and J lost 2 bases, with 7 bases between them. Written as DNA, the CDR3 is TGTGCCAGCAGCTTAACGGGGGCCAACACCGGGGAGCTGTTTTTT. Its protein is CASSLTGANTGELFF.

The V and J genes are TRBV7-2 and TRBJ1-4; D uncertain. The CDR3 is made up of 18 amino acids. Germline V gives CDR1 SGHTA, CDR2 FQGNSA. The V gene lost 5 bases and the J gene lost 7 bases, with 26 bases spanning the gap. The CDR3 here is CASSPTSGVLGNVEKLFF. DNA for the CDR3: TGTGCCAGCAGCCCCACCTCTGGTGTGTTGGGGAACGTTGAAAAACTGTTTTTT.

This clone has a count of ten or more. Other DNA sequences within the sample encode an identical CDR3. This chain uses TRBV29-1 with TRBJ2-2; D remains ambiguous. The germline V gene has CDR1 SQVTM and CDR2 ANQGSEA. This CDR3 has 11 amino acids. V lost 4 bases and J 3 bases, leaving 3 bases between the germline ends. DNA for the CDR3: TGCAGCGTTGGGGACACCGGGGAGCTGTTTTTT. It codes for CSVGDTGELFF.

This clone was seen just once. The V and J genes are TRBV7-8 and TRBJ1-1, with D uncertain. In germline, CDR1 is SGHVS, CDR2 FQNEAQ. V lost 1 base and J 4 bases, leaving 13 bases between the germline ends. The CDR3 length is 15 residues. As DNA, the CDR3 is TGTGCCAGCAGCTTAGGCGCGCGGCGTGGCACTGAAGCTTTCTTT. It translates to CASSLGARRGTEAFF.

This sequence joins TRBV18 and TRBJ2-5, with 11 bases aligning to TRBD2. The ends lost 2 bases at V and 4 bases at J; junction bases unmatched: 6. This CDR3 has 16 residues. The germline gives CDR1 KGHSH, CDR2 LQKENI. CDR3 in amino acids: CASSPLAGGPGETQYF. CDR3 DNA: TGTGCCAGCTCACCATTAGCGGGAGGGCCGGGAGAGACCCAGTACTTC.

This sequence joins TRBV7-3 and TRBJ1-6; no definite D call. The CDR3 spans 14 residues. V lost 5 bases and J lost 7, with 12 bases in between. Germline CDR1 and CDR2: SGHTA and FQGTGA. CDR3 bases: TGTGCCAGCAGCGTCGATCAGGCGAATTCACCCCTCCACTTT. This encodes CASSVDQANSPLHF.

In DNA, the CDR3 is TGTGCCAGCAGCTCCCCGGGACAGGGATCTCATGAAAAACTGTTTTTT. Amino acid sequence: CASSSPGQGSHEKLFF. This rearrangement joins TRBV7-9 to TRBJ1-4, with 9 nucleotides matching TRBD1. Germline-derived CDR1 and CDR2 are SEHNR and FQNEAQ (reference sequence). There are 16 residues in the CDR3. Trimming took 4 bases from V and 6 from J; bases not matched to a gene: 9.